The 17 T cell receptor beta chains below come from one sample, sequenced in a study of shared clonotypes between healthy human individuals (dated by TCRdb to the early 2020s). CD8 naive samples consisted of CD45RO-negative cells that were positively selected for CCR7, yielding a CD45RA+CCR7+ population without TemRA cells. Libraries were made using the immunoSEQ multiplex PCR assay. The source is immuneACCESS, and TCRdb retained only in-frame sequences with V and J called. Part of the clones is not carried over; for the studies checked, unresolved V genes explain less than half of this, and the remainder is unexplained. This sample is represented by more than 2 million clones; roughly 94% of them were singletons. The top ten hold roughly 1.1% of the sample. Sequenced material: naive CD8+ T cells sorted from blood. This specimen's cell subset or site label, per the study, means: CD45RA+CCR7+. These receptors came from a young man in good health.

A note on this clone: The same CDR3 can be traced to other DNA sequences in this sample. J is TRBJ2-3 and V is TRBV5-6, with a tentative D call TRBD1 (5 bases). The CDR3 runs to 15 residues. Germline-derived CDR1 and CDR2 are SGHDT and YYEEEE. Trimming pared 2 bases from V and 0 bases from J, leaving 10 bases between. The CDR3 spells CASSLGVTSTDTQYF. Here the CDR3 DNA reads TGTGCCAGCAGCTTAGGGGTAACAAGCACAGATACGCAGTATTTT.

In this sample, this clone turned up once. The CDR3 here is CAISDGGAKYEQYF. CDR3 sequence (DNA): TGTGCCATCAGTGATGGGGGGGCTAAGTACGAGCAGTACTTC. The chain joins TRBV10-3 to TRBJ2-7; TRBD2 might be the D (7 bases). Germline V gives CDR1 ENHRY, CDR2 SYGVKD. The CDR3 covers 14 residues. V was shortened by 3 bases and J by 4 bases, with 13 bases between the two germline ends.

V gene TRBV2 combines with J gene TRBJ1-1; a possible D gene is TRBD1 (5 bases). V was pared by 6 bases and J by 0 bases, with 14 bases between. The CDR3 spans 15 residues. Germline values: CDR1 SNHLY, CDR2 FYNNEI. The CDR3 nucleotides read TGTGCCAGCAGGGAAACGACAGATATGAACACTGAAGCTTTCTTT. Amino acids: CASRETTDMNTEAFF.

Worth noting for this clone: The sample holds other DNA sequences that translate to the same CDR3. This chain joins TRBV7-9 and TRBJ2-7; tentatively, D is TRBD1 or TRBD2 (5 bases each). CDR3 length: 14 residues. The germline V gene has CDR1 SEHNR and CDR2 FQNEAQ (reference sequence). The germline V and J ends were trimmed by 4 bases and 2 bases, with 12 bases remaining between them. For the CDR3, the DNA is TGTGCCAGCAGCTCACCGCAGGGACCCTACGAGCAGTACTTC. Its translation is CASSSPQGPYEQYF.

The chain recombines TRBV6-5 with TRBJ2-2, with 7 nucleotides matching TRBD2. This CDR3 has 16 amino acids. With V trimmed by 1 base and J by 4 bases, 6 bases remained unmatched. Germline CDR1 reads MNHEY; CDR2 reads SVGAGI. CDR3 in amino acids: CASSYWEGLGTGELFF. The CDR3 DNA reads as TGTGCCAGCAGTTACTGGGAGGGATTGGGCACCGGGGAGCTGTTTTTT.

V is TRBV2 and J is TRBJ2-3; 15 bases map to TRBD2. The CDR3 length is 13 residues. Germline V gene data show CDR1 as SNHLY and CDR2 as FYNNEI. Germline trimming cut 8 bases from V and 6 bases from J; bases unmatched to any gene: 0. CDR3 coding DNA: TGTGCCAGCGGACTAGCGGGAGGGGATACGCAGTATTTT. The encoded protein is CASGLAGGDTQYF.

The chain combines TRBV5-1 with TRBJ2-3; D perhaps matches TRBD2 (5 bases). Trimming removed 4 bases from V and 0 bases from J, with 12 bases in between. Germline V gene sequence: CDR1 SGHRS, CDR2 YFSETQ. The CDR3 is 15 amino acids. CDR3 amino acids: CASSDGRTSTDTQYF. CDR3 DNA: TGCGCCAGCAGCGACGGACGGACTAGCACAGATACGCAGTATTTT.

This chain uses TRBV13 with TRBJ2-3; a possible D gene is TRBD1 (6 bases). With 5 bases removed from V and 0 bases from J, the gap between germline ends came to 15 bases. CDR3 length: 16 amino acids. CDR1 and CDR2 from the germline V gene are PRHDT and FYEKMQ (reference sequence). CDR3 region: CASSPEAGASTDTQYF. The CDR3 DNA sequence: TGTGCCAGCAGCCCCGAGGCAGGGGCTAGCACAGATACGCAGTATTTT.

V is TRBV27 and J is TRBJ2-7; D ambiguous. V was pared by 4 bases and J by 4 bases, with 14 bases between. This CDR3 is 14 amino acids long. Germline CDR1 and CDR2: MNHEY and SMNVEV (reference sequence). The CDR3 loop is CASSSVSTSYEQYF. Here the CDR3 DNA reads TGTGCCAGCAGTTCCGTATCGACCTCATACGAGCAGTACTTC.

The chain is built from TRBV7-9 and TRBJ1-2; D not certain. CDR3 size: 17 residues. CDR1 is SEHNR, CDR2 FQNEAQ, per germline (reference sequence). V gave up 1 base and J gave up 4 bases, with 19 bases separating them. The CDR3 is CASSLVNAGGYAYGYTF. DNA of the CDR3: TGTGCCAGCAGCTTAGTTAATGCCGGAGGGTATGCCTATGGCTACACCTTC.

The V gene is TRBV6-1, the J gene TRBJ2-2; 10 bases align to TRBD2. V gave up 7 bases and J gave up 4 bases; unmatched junction bases: 6. The germline gives CDR1 MNHNS, CDR2 SASEGT. This CDR3 has 15 residues. CDR3 DNA: TGTGCCAGCAAAGGACTAGCGGACTTCACCGGGGAGCTGTTTTTT. Its protein product is CASKGLADFTGELFF.

This chain joins TRBV11-2 and TRBJ2-1; 9 bases match TRBD2. CDR1 and CDR2 from the germline V gene are SGHAT and FQNNGV. Losses at the gene ends were 5 bases for V and 9 bases for J; bases not matched to a gene: 11. The CDR3 length is 15 residues. CDR3 nucleotides: TGTGCCAGCAGCCAGCTAGCGGGAAACGTCGGTGAGCAGTTCTTC. This codes for CASSQLAGNVGEQFF.

V gene TRBV11-2 combines with J gene TRBJ1-2, with D maybe TRBD1 (6 bases). V was clipped by 4 bases and J by 2 bases, with 11 bases between them. CDR1 is SGHAT, CDR2 FQNNGV, per germline. The CDR3 consists of 14 residues. For the CDR3, the DNA is TGTGCCAGCAGCTCTGGACAGATGAACTATGGCTACACCTTC. As protein: CASSSGQMNYGYTF.

The J gene is TRBJ2-7, the V gene TRBV5-6; no definite D call. The CDR3 is made up of 14 amino acids. Trimming left V 4 bases short and J 2 bases short, with 13 bases between. Looked up from germline, CDR1 is SGHDT and CDR2 is YYEEEE. CDR3 amino acids: CASSPGRTPYEQYF. In DNA form, the CDR3 reads TGTGCCAGCAGCCCAGGACGGACCCCCTACGAGCAGTACTTC.

The chain links TRBV6-5 to TRBJ2-7, with 8 bases matching TRBD1. Trimming at V came to 2 bases and at J to 0 bases, leaving 3 bases not matched to a gene. The germline V gene has CDR1 MNHEY and CDR2 SVGAGI. CDR3 length equals 15 residues. The DNA for the CDR3 is TGTGCCAGCAGTTACGGGGACAGGAGCTCCTACGAGCAGTACTTC. It yields the protein CASSYGDRSSYEQYF.

The chain recombines TRBV7-9 with TRBJ1-1; no clear D gene. Germline V gives CDR1 SEHNR, CDR2 FQNEAQ (reference sequence). The CDR3 has 14 amino acids. V gave up 3 bases and J gave up 3 bases, with 11 bases separating them. The CDR3 DNA sequence: TGTGCCAGCAGCTTTTTGGGAAAGGACACTGAAGCTTTCTTT. This gives the protein CASSFLGKDTEAFF. Full variable domain (missing parts from reference TRBV7-9 and TRBJ1-1): DTGVSQNPRHKITKRGQNVTFRCDPISEHNRLYWYRQTLGQGPEFLTYFQNEAQLEKSRLLSDRFSAERPKGSFSTLEIQRTEQGDSAMYLCASSFLGKDTEAFFGQGTRLTVV.

The gene calls are TRBV28 and TRBJ2-5; a weak D match, TRBD2 (6 bases). CDR1 is MDHEN and CDR2 is SYDVKM in the germline V gene. Trimming shortened V by 7 bases and J by 2 bases, and 17 bases separated the two germline ends. The CDR3 length is 15 residues. In DNA, the CDR3 is TGTGCCAGCACCCGGGGAGGCATGCGGCAAGAGACCCAGTACTTC. This translates into CASTRGGMRQETQYF.